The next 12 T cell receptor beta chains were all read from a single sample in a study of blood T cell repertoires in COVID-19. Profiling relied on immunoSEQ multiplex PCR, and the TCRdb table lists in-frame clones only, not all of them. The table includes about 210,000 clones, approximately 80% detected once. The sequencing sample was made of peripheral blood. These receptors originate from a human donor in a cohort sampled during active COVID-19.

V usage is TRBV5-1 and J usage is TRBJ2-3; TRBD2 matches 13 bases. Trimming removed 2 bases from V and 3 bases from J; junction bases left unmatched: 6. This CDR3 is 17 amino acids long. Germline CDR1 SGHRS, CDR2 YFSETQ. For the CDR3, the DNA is TGCGCCAGCAGCTTTTGGGGGACTAGCGGGATAACAGATACGCAGTATTTT. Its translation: CASSFWGTSGITDTQYF.

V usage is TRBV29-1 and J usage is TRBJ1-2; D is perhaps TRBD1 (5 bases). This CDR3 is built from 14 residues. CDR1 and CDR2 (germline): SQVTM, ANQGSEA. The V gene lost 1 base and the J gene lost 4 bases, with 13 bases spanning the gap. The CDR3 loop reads CSVEGGRVSYGYTF. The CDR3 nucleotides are TGCAGCGTTGAAGGCGGCAGGGTCTCCTATGGCTACACCTTC.

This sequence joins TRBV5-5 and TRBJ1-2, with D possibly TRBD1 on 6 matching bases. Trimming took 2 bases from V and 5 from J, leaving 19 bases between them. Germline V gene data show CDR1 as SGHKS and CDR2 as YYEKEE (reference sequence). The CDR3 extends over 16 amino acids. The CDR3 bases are TGTGCCAGCAGCTTTAATTCGCGGGGGGCGAGGTATGGCTACACCTTC. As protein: CASSFNSRGARYGYTF. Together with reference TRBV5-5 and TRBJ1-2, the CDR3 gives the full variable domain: DAGVTQSPTHLIKTRGQQVTLRCSPISGHKSVSWYQQVLGQGPQFIFQYYEKEERGRGNFPDRFSARQFPNYSSELNVNALLLGDSALYLCASSFNSRGARYGYTFGSGTRLTVV.

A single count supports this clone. The CDR3 coding sequence is TGTGCCAGTACGCAAAGGTCCGGGACAGGCGATCTCTATGGCTACACCTTC. This gives the protein CASTQRSGTGDLYGYTF. This chain links TRBV19 with TRBJ1-2; 8 bases fit TRBD1. The CDR3 has 17 amino acids. Germline CDR1 and CDR2: LNHDA and SQIVND (reference sequence). The ends lost 7 bases at V and 4 bases at J; junction bases unmatched: 17.

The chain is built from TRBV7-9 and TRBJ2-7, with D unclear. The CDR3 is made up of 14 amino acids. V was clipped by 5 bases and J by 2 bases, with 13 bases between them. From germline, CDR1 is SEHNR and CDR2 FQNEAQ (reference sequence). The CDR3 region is CASSPHEQAYEQYF. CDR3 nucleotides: TGTGCCAGCAGCCCCCATGAACAAGCCTACGAGCAGTACTTC.

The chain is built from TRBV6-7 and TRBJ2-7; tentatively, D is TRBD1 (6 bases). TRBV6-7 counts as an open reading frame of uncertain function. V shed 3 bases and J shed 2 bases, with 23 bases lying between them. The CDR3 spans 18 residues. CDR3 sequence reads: CASSYSPSGQLFPYEQYF. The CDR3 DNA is TGTGCCAGCAGTTATTCCCCCTCCGGACAGCTTTTTCCCTACGAGCAGTACTTC.

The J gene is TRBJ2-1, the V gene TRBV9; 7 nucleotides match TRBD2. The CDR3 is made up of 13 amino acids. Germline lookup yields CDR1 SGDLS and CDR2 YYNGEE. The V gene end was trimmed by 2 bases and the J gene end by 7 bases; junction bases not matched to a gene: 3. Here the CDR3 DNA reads TGTGCCAGCAGCGTTCTCGGGGGGAATGAGCAGTTCTTC. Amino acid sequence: CASSVLGGNEQFF.

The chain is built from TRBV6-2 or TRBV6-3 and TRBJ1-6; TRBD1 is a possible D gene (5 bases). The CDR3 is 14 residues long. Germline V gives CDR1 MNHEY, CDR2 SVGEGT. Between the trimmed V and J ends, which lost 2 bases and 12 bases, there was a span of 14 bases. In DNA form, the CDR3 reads TGTGCCAGCAGTTACGGGGCAGACGGCCGACCCCTCCACTTT. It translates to CASSYGADGRPLHF.

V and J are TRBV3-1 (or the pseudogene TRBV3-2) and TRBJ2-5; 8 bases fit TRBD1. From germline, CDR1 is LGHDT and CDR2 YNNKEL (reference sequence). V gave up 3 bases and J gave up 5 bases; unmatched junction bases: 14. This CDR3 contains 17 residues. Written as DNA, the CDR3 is TGTGCCAGCAGCCAGTCCGACAGGGGCGAACTGGGGGAGACCCAGTACTTC. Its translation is CASSQSDRGELGETQYF.

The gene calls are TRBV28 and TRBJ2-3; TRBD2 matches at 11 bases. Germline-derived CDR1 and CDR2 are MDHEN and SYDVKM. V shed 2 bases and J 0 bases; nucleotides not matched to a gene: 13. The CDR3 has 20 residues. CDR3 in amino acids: CASSLGLAGGHATSTDTQYF. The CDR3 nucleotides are TGTGCCAGCAGTTTAGGGCTAGCGGGGGGTCATGCAACTAGCACAGATACGCAGTATTTT.

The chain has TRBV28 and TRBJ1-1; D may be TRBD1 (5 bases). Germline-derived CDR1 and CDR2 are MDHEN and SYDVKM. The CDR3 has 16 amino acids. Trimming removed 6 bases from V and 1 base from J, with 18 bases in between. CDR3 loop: CASSPGGTEGNTEAFF. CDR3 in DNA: TGTGCCAGCAGCCCGGGGGGGACGGAGGGGAACACTGAAGCTTTCTTT.

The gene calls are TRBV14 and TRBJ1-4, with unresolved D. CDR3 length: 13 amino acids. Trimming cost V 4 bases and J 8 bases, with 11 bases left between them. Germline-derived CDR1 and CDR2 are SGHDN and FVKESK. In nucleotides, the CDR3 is TGTGCCAGCAGCCCCCGGCTGGGCGAAAAACTGTTTTTT. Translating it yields CASSPRLGEKLFF. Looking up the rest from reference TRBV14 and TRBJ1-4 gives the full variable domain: EAGVTQFPSHSVIEKGQTVTLRCDPISGHDNLYWYRRVMGKEIKFLLHFVKESKQDESGMPNNRFLAERTGGTYSTLKVQPAELEDSGVYFCASSPRLGEKLFFGSGTQLSVL.